This T cell receptor beta chain was obtained from a study of CD8 T cells in Susac syndrome. Random hexamers were used to reverse transcribe an amount of roughly 0.45 to 1 ug RNA. A single record per CDR3 protein comes from TCRdb applying MiXCR to the immunoSEQ multiplex PCR reads. Among 350,000 to 550,000 distinct CDR3 sequences listed, approximately 89% were seen once. The CDR3 totals 16 residues. Per the germline V gene, CDR1 is DFQATT and CDR2 is SNEGSKA (reference sequence). V lost 2 bases and J lost 8; bases outside the gene matches: 15. This TCR was recovered from a human donor with multiple sclerosis. The chain recombines TRBV20-1 with TRBJ2-5; 9 nucleotides match TRBD2. The sample comprised CD8+ T cells from PBMCs. CDR3 sequence (DNA): TGCAGTGCTAGACTAACGTTTGGAGCGGGAGGACTCACCCAGTACTTC. As protein: CSARLTFGAGGLTQYF.